Each of the 30 T cell receptor beta chains below was sequenced from the same sample in a study of graft-versus-host responses after intestinal transplantation. TCRdb's copy holds only in-frame clones and misses some; the assay was immunoSEQ multiplex PCR. This table has around 77,000 clones, just under 95% appearing once. Their recognized antigens are unknown. The specimen comprised unstimulated CD8+ T cells sorted from spleen or lymph node cells, sampled before intestinal transplant. Every receptor here comes from a human donor who received an intestinal transplant.

The table lists this clone with a count of one. The J gene is TRBJ1-1, the V gene TRBV29-1, with a weak D call TRBD1 (5 bases). The CDR3 length is 15 residues. CDR1 and CDR2 from the germline V gene are SQVTM and ANQGSEA. V was clipped by 4 bases and J by 1 base, with 16 bases between them. CDR3 DNA sequence: TGCAGCGTTGCGGACCCAGGGTCGGGGAACACTGAAGCTTTCTTT. Translating gives CSVADPGSGNTEAFF. Full variable domain (outside the CDR3, taken from reference TRBV29-1 and TRBJ1-1): SAVISQKPSRDICQRGTSLTIQCQVDSQVTMMFWYRQQPGQSLTLIATANQGSEATYESGFVIDKFPISRPNLTFSTLTVSNMSPEDSSIYLCSVADPGSGNTEAFFGQGTRLTVV.

This clone was picked up one time. This chain connects TRBV15 to TRBJ2-7, with D uncertain. The CDR3 loop spans 16 amino acids. Germline V gene lookup returns CDR1 LNHNV and CDR2 YYDKDF (reference sequence). With 0 bases removed from V and 0 bases from J, the gap between germline ends came to 12 bases. CDR3 sequence (DNA): TGTGCCACCAGCAGAGATCGCGCCCGCGCCTCCTACGAGCAGTACTTC. Its protein product is CATSRDRARASYEQYF.

V usage is TRBV2 and J usage is TRBJ2-7, with unresolved D. Trimming took off 7 bases at V and 6 bases at J, with 10 bases between the two ends. CDR3 size: 11 residues. CDR1 is SNHLY and CDR2 is FYNNEI in the germline V gene. CDR3 loop: CASNPGGEQYF. For the CDR3, the DNA is TGTGCCAGCAATCCCGGTGGCGAGCAGTACTTC.

The V and J genes are TRBV5-1 and TRBJ2-3; D unresolved. CDR3 length equals 11 residues. Per germline, CDR1 SGHRS and CDR2 YFSETQ. The V gene lost 7 bases and the J gene lost 2 bases, with 5 bases spanning the gap. CDR3 in amino acids: CASATTDTQYF. In nucleotides, the CDR3 is TGCGCCAGCGCCACCACAGATACGCAGTATTTT.

The V gene is TRBV7-9, the J gene TRBJ2-5, with a tentative D call TRBD1 (6 bases). CDR1 is SEHNR, CDR2 FQNEAQ, per germline (reference sequence). Trimming took off 5 bases at V and 5 bases at J, with 18 bases between the two ends. The CDR3 is 15 residues long. The DNA of the CDR3 is TGTGCCAGCAGCATGCCGGACAGCATATGGGAGACCCAGTACTTC. Amino acids: CASSMPDSIWETQYF. The whole variable domain, filled in from reference TRBV7-9 and TRBJ2-5, reads DTGVSQNPRHKITKRGQNVTFRCDPISEHNRLYWYRQTLGQGPEFLTYFQNEAQLEKSRLLSDRFSAERPKGSFSTLEIQRTEQGDSAMYLCASSMPDSIWETQYFGPGTRLLVL.

The chain joins TRBV7-9 to TRBJ2-7, with 7 nucleotides matching TRBD2. The ends lost 0 bases at V and 4 bases at J; junction bases unmatched: 6. This CDR3 region has 15 residues. Germline assignment: CDR1 SEHNR and CDR2 FQNEAQ (reference sequence). The CDR3 DNA follows: TGTGCCAGCAGCTTAGCGGGAGGGATTGAATACGAGCAGTACTTC. Protein product: CASSLAGGIEYEQYF.

The chain links TRBV19 to TRBJ1-5, with TRBD1 matching 12 bases. CDR1 is LNHDA and CDR2 is SQIVND in the germline V gene (reference sequence). V dropped 5 bases and J dropped 4; count of bases not matched to a gene: 6. This CDR3 has 16 amino acids. The CDR3: CASSPWDRGLNQPQHF. CDR3 DNA sequence: TGTGCCAGTAGTCCTTGGGACAGGGGGCTTAATCAGCCCCAGCATTTT.

The rearrangement uses TRBV27 and TRBJ2-1; 8 bases match TRBD1. Per the germline V gene, CDR1 is MNHEY and CDR2 is SMNVEV (reference sequence). This CDR3 has 14 amino acids. V gave up 7 bases and J gave up 2 bases; unmatched junction bases: 4. The CDR3 protein is CASNGQGTYNEQFF. For the CDR3, the DNA is TGTGCCAGCAACGGACAGGGAACCTACAATGAGCAGTTCTTC.

The genes are TRBV29-1 and TRBJ2-1; TRBD2 might be the D (5 bases). V dropped 4 bases and J dropped 5 bases, with 15 bases sitting between them. The germline V gene encodes CDR1 SQVTM and CDR2 ANQGSEA. CDR3 size: 14 residues. CDR3 nucleotides: TGCAGCGTTGTGGTAGGTGAGGGCAACAATGAGCAGTTCTTC. Translation: CSVVVGEGNNEQFF.

This rearrangement joins TRBV21-1 to TRBJ1-2; the table assigns TRBD1, which was not confirmed against the DNA. TRBV21-1 represents a pseudogene. CDR3 length: 15 residues. CDR3 protein: CASSKDRRGVTAYTF. Here the CDR3 DNA reads TGTGCCAGCAGCAAAGATCGCAGGGGGGTTACGGCCTACACCTTC.

In its sample, this clone was seen once. This chain uses TRBV29-1 with TRBJ1-5; 7 bases agree with TRBD1. Germline CDR1 is SQVTM and CDR2 is ANQGSEA. J lost 7 bases, V lost 6 bases, and 6 bases had no gene match. The CDR3 is 12 residues long. The CDR3 DNA follows: TGCAGCGTCACCACAGGGGAACAGCCCCAGCATTTT. It encodes CSVTTGEQPQHF.

V is TRBV30 and J is TRBJ1-2; a weak D match, TRBD1 (6 bases). The CDR3 covers 13 residues. The V end was cut by 3 bases, the J end by 6 bases, with 14 bases between. In germline, CDR1 is GTSNPN, CDR2 SVGIG (reference sequence). This CDR3 is CAWSRSGEDGYTF. CDR3 bases: TGTGCCTGGAGCCGTTCAGGGGAGGATGGCTACACCTTC.

The rearrangement uses TRBV2 and TRBJ1-6, with 7 bases fitting TRBD1. J gave up 10 bases and V 5 bases, and 17 bases lay outside the gene matches. This CDR3 is 17 amino acids long. Looked up from germline, CDR1 is SNHLY and CDR2 is FYNNEI. For the CDR3, the DNA is TGTGCCAGCAGTTCCTTGTCCATAGACAGGGTGGAGTCACCCCTCCACTTT. This translates into CASSSLSIDRVESPLHF.

The genes are TRBV4-2 and TRBJ1-1, with D maybe TRBD1 (5 bases). The CDR3 is 15 residues long. Germline V gene data show CDR1 as LGHNA and CDR2 as YNFKEQ. V was trimmed by 5 bases and J by 3 bases, leaving 16 bases between them. This CDR3 is CASSSPGFRDTEAFF. CDR3 in DNA: TGTGCCAGCAGCTCTCCAGGGTTCAGGGACACTGAAGCTTTCTTT.

The chain uses TRBV28 and TRBJ2-7; 9 positions match TRBD2. V lost 4 bases, J lost 6 bases, and 7 bases stayed unmatched. The CDR3 has 14 residues. The germline V gene has CDR1 MDHEN and CDR2 SYDVKM. The CDR3 DNA reads as TGTGCCAGCAGTTCGGCTAGCGGGACCAGCGAGCAGTACTTC. Translating it yields CASSSASGTSEQYF.

CDR3 sequence: CASSGGGHTYNEQFF. For the CDR3, the DNA is TGTGCCAGCAGTGGTGGCGGGCACACCTACAATGAGCAGTTCTTC. This chain joins TRBV6-1 and TRBJ2-1; D may be TRBD2 (5 bases). Germline V CDR1 and CDR2: MNHNS, SASEGT. Deletions cut 4 bases from V and 2 bases from J, with 12 bases between. The CDR3 sequence is 15 residues long.

The chain is built from TRBV28 and TRBJ2-7; TRBD2 aligns across 8 bases. The CDR3 runs to 17 residues. CDR1 is MDHEN and CDR2 is SYDVKM in the germline V gene. V lost 6 bases to trimming and J lost 4 bases; unmatched junction nucleotides: 17. The CDR3 bases are TGTGCCAGCAGGTGGTTCGGGAGGGCGGGAGGCCCATACGAGCAGTACTTC. This sequence encodes CASRWFGRAGGPYEQYF.

The chain uses TRBV14 and TRBJ2-5; 8 nucleotides agree with TRBD1. Trimming cost V 1 base and J 5 bases; bases outside gene matches: 12. CDR3 length equals 17 residues. CDR1 is SGHDN, CDR2 FVKESK, per germline. CDR3 DNA sequence: TGTGCCAGCAGCCAAGGGACGCTCAGGGGGCCGGGGGAGACCCAGTACTTC. It yields the protein CASSQGTLRGPGETQYF.

This clone was picked up one time. The gene calls are TRBV4-1 and TRBJ2-1; TRBD2 aligns across 9 bases. There are 16 residues in the CDR3. Germline assignment: CDR1 MGHRA and CDR2 YSYEKL. V trimming: 4 bases; J trimming: 4 bases; junction bases outside the gene matches: 8. This CDR3 is CASSPRLTSGYNEQFF. Written as DNA, the CDR3 is TGCGCCAGCAGCCCACGACTGACTAGCGGTTACAATGAGCAGTTCTTC.

This clone was seen a single time. The gene calls are TRBV21-1 and TRBJ1-2; the D call TRBD1 from the table was never checked on the DNA. TRBV21-1 is a recognized pseudogene. CDR3 length: 16 residues. The CDR3: CAKKQGPRSTNYGYTF. The CDR3 DNA follows: TGTGCCAAAAAACAGGGTCCTAGGAGCACTAACTATGGCTACACCTTC.

The chain combines TRBV27 with TRBJ1-2; D is undetermined. The V and J ends lost 2 bases and 6 bases respectively, with 7 bases between them. The CDR3 covers 12 residues. CDR1 and CDR2 (germline): MNHEY, SMNVEV (reference sequence). The CDR3 loop is CASSLTGNGYTF. The CDR3 DNA reads as TGTGCCAGCAGTTTAACGGGAAATGGCTACACCTTC.

The genes are TRBV4-1 and TRBJ2-7; D is possibly TRBD1 (7 bases). Trimming removed 3 bases from V and 5 bases from J, with 23 bases in between. Looked up from germline, CDR1 is MGHRA and CDR2 is YSYEKL. The CDR3 covers 17 residues. CDR3 DNA: TGCGCCAGCAGCCATGATACCGAGACAGGGAGGTCCCACGAGCAGTACTTC. It encodes CASSHDTETGRSHEQYF.

This clone was detected only once. The chain has TRBV4-1 and TRBJ2-1; the match to TRBD2 covers 7 bases. The CDR3 covers 17 residues. V lost 2 bases to trimming and J lost 9 bases; unmatched junction nucleotides: 16. Germline loops: CDR1 MGHRA, CDR2 YSYEKL. The CDR3 here is CASSQHPLAAGEGEQFF. The CDR3 bases are TGCGCCAGCAGCCAACACCCCCTAGCGGCGGGCGAGGGTGAGCAGTTCTTC.

The rearrangement uses TRBV18 and TRBJ2-5; D is unresolved. The length of the CDR3 is 15 residues. The V gene's germline CDR1 is KGHSH and CDR2 LQKENI. The V and J ends lost 1 base and 4 bases respectively, with 13 bases between them. The CDR3 sequence: CASSPHPELGETQYF. In nucleotides, the CDR3 is TGTGCCAGCTCACCACACCCGGAGCTGGGAGAGACCCAGTACTTC.

The chain uses TRBV6-5 and TRBJ1-2; D not resolved. V lost 5 bases and J 5 bases, leaving 9 bases between the germline ends. Germline CDR1 reads MNHEY; CDR2 reads SVGAGI. There are 12 residues in the CDR3. DNA for the CDR3: TGTGCCAGCAGTCCCGGACTTTATGGCTACACCTTC. This gives the protein CASSPGLYGYTF.

The chain has TRBV2 and TRBJ1-1; D is ambiguous. The V end was cut by 7 bases, the J end by 7 bases, with 16 bases between. CDR3 size: 13 residues. Germline assignment: CDR1 SNHLY and CDR2 FYNNEI. CDR3 protein: CASTPPPGNEAFF. Written as DNA, the CDR3 is TGTGCCAGCACCCCACCACCGGGGAATGAAGCTTTCTTT.

This clone was detected a few times. CDR3 loop: CASSEVRGLTGELFF. In nucleotides, the CDR3 is TGTGCCAGCAGTGAAGTTAGGGGCCTCACCGGGGAGCTGTTTTTT. The chain recombines TRBV2 with TRBJ2-2; tentative D call: TRBD1 (5 bases). Germline CDR1 is SNHLY and CDR2 is FYNNEI. CDR3 length: 15 amino acids. Trimming took 1 base from V and 4 from J, leaving 10 bases between them.

A single count supports this clone. J is TRBJ2-7 and V is TRBV4-1; D is uncertain. Per germline, CDR1 MGHRA and CDR2 YSYEKL. CDR3 length equals 15 residues. V lost 0 bases and J lost 2, with 11 bases in between. In DNA, the CDR3 is TGCGCCAGCAGCCAAGATGAGAACGGGCCCTACGAGCAGTACTTC. Translating it yields CASSQDENGPYEQYF.

The V call is TRBV19, the J call TRBJ2-5; 10 bases align to TRBD2. The germline CDR1 and CDR2 sequences are LNHDA and SQIVND (reference sequence). Losses at the gene ends were 2 bases for V and 2 bases for J; bases not matched to a gene: 5. The length of the CDR3 is 16 residues. The CDR3: CASSIFTSGAQETQYF. In DNA form, the CDR3 reads TGTGCCAGTAGTATATTCACTAGCGGGGCTCAAGAGACCCAGTACTTC.

J is TRBJ2-3 and V is TRBV28; 7 bases map to TRBD2. CDR1 is MDHEN and CDR2 is SYDVKM in the germline V gene. The CDR3 has 15 residues. V lost 3 bases, J lost 5 bases, and 8 bases stayed unmatched. The CDR3 protein is CASSFFAGRGDTQYF. The CDR3 region has the DNA TGTGCCAGCAGTTTTTTTGCAGGGAGGGGAGATACGCAGTATTTT.